Described below is a single T cell receptor (beta chain) sequence and its context. Antigen: not known. A multiplex PCR was run with 60 Vbeta primers and 13 Jbeta primers. In the original analysis: A follow-up analysis tallied 86 million or so unique TCR beta chains, roughly 11 million shared. Sequenced by immunoSEQ multiplex PCR; TCRdb stores in-frame clones only, minus some. V, J and clone size reflect that table, while D and trimming were determined from the DNA. This sample's table reports approximately 77,000 clones. This sample is drawn from a study of cytomegalovirus exposure and HLA in healthy donors. As for the study in general: From HLA-typed donors, an early data release held tens of millions of unique TCRs. The study, taken as a whole, reports: CMV serostatus was the only immune exposure information that was available.

Germline V lookup: CDR1 MRHNA, CDR2 SNTAGT. V lost 3 bases, J lost 1 base, and 5 bases lay in between. This CDR3 is 13 amino acids long. V and J are TRBV6-4 and TRBJ2-3, with a possible D match to TRBD2 (5 bases). Material for sequencing was PBMCs. The sequence derives from a man aged 30-40 years in good health and CMV-seronegative. The DNA for the CDR3 is TGTGCCAGCAGTGAAGCGGGCACAGATACGCAGTATTTT. Encoded protein: CASSEAGTDTQYF.